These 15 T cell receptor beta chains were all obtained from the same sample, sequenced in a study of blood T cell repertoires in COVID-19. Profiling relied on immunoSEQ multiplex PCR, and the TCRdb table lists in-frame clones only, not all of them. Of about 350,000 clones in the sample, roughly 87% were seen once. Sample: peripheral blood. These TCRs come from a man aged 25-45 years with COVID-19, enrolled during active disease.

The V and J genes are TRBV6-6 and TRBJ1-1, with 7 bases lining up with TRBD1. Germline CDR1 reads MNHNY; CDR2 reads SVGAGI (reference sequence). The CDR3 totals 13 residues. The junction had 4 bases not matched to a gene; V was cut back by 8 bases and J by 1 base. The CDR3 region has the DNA TGTGCCAGCTACACAGGGGAGAACACTGAAGCTTTCTTT. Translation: CASYTGENTEAFF.

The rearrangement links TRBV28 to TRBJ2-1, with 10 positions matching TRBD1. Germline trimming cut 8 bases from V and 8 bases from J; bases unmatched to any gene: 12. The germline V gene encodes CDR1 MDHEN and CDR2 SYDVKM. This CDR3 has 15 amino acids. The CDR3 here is CASLTGTGVRDEQFF. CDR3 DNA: TGTGCCAGCCTAACCGGGACAGGGGTCCGGGATGAGCAGTTCTTC.

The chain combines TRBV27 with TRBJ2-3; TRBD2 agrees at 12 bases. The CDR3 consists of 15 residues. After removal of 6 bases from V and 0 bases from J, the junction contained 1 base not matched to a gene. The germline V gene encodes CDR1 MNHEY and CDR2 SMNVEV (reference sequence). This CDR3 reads CASRLAGGSTDTQYF. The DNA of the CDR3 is TGTGCCAGCAGGCTAGCGGGGGGGAGCACAGATACGCAGTATTTT.

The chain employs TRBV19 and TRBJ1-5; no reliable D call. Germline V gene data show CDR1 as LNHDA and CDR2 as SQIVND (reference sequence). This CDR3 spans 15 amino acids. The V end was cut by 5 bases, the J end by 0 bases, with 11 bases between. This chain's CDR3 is CASSPDMYSNQPQHF. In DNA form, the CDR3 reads TGTGCCAGTAGTCCTGACATGTATAGCAATCAGCCCCAGCATTTT. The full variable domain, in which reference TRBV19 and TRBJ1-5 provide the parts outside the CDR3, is DGGITQSPKYLFRKEGQNVTLSCEQNLNHDAMYWYRQDPGQGLRLIYYSQIVNDFQKGDIAEGYSVSREKKESFPLTVTSAQKNPTAFYLCASSPDMYSNQPQHFGDGTRLSIL.

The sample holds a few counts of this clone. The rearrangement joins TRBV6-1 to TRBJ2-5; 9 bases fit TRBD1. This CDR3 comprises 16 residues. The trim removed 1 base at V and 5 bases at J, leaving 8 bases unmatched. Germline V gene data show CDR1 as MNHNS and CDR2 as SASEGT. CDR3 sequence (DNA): TGTGCCAGCAGTGAAGTAAGGACAGGGGAGTGGGAGACCCAGTACTTC. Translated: CASSEVRTGEWETQYF.

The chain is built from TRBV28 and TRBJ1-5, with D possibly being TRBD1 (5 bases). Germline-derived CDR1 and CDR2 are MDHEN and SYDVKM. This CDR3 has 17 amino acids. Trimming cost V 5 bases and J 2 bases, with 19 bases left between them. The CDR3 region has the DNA TGTGCCAGCAGTCTTAGGGACTTTGATATTGGCAATCAGCCCCAGCATTTT. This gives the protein CASSLRDFDIGNQPQHF.

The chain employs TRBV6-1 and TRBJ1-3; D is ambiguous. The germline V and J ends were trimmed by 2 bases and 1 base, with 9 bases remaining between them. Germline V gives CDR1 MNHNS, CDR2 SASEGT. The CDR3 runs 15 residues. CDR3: CASSELTGSGNTIYF. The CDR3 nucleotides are TGTGCCAGCAGTGAATTGACCGGGTCTGGAAACACCATATATTTT.

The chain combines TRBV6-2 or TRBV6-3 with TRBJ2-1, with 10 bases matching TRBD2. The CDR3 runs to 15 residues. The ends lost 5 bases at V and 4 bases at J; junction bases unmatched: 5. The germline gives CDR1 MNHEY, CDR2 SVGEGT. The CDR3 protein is CASSQPSGSYNEQFF. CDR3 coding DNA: TGTGCCAGCAGTCAGCCTAGCGGGAGTTACAATGAGCAGTTCTTC.

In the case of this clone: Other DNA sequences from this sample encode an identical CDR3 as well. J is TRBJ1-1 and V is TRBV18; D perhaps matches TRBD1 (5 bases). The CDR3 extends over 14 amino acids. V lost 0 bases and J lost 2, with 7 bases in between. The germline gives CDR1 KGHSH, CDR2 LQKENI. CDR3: CASSPPQGNTEAFF. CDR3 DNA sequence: TGTGCCAGCTCACCACCGCAGGGAAACACTGAAGCTTTCTTT.

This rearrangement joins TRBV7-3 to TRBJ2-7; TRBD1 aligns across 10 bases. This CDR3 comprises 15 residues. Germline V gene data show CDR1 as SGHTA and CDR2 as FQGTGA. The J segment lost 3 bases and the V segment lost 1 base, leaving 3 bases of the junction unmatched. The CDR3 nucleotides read TGTGCCAGCAGCTTAATGGGACAGGGGATCTACGAGCAGTACTTC. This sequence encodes CASSLMGQGIYEQYF.

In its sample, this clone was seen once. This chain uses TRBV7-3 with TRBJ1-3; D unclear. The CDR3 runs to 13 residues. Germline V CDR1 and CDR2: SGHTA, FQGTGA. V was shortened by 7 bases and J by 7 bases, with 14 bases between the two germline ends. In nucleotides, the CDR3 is TGTGCCAGCAAAATACAGTTGTGGAACACCATATATTTT. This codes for CASKIQLWNTIYF.

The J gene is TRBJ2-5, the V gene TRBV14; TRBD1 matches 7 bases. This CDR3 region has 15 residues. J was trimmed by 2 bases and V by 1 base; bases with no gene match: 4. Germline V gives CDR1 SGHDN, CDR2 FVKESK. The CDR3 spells CASSQGVGQQETQYF. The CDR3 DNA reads TGTGCCAGCAGCCAAGGAGTGGGACAGCAAGAGACCCAGTACTTC.

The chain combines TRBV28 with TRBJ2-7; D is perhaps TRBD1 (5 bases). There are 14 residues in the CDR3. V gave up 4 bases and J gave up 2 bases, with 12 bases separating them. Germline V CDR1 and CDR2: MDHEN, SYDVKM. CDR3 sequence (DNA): TGTGCCAGCAGTTATCCGGCAGGGACCTACGAGCAGTACTTC. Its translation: CASSYPAGTYEQYF.

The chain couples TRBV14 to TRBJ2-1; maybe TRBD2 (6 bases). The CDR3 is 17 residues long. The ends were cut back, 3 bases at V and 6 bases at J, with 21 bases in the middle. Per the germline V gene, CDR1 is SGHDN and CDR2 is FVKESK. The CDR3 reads CASSQASLASFGNEQFF. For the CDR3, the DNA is TGTGCCAGCAGCCAGGCATCGCTAGCGAGTTTTGGCAATGAGCAGTTCTTC.

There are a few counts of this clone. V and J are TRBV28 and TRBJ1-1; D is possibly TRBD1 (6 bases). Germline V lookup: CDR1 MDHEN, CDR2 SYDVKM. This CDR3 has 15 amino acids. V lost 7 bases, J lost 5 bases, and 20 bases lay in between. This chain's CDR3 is CASTKTGGVRTEAFF. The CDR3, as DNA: TGTGCCAGCACAAAAACGGGGGGCGTTCGTACTGAAGCTTTCTTT.